This entry features one T cell receptor (beta chain) sequence. What it binds is not known. The data stem from a study of cytomegalovirus exposure and HLA in healthy donors. Study-wide points: TRBV6-2, TRBV6-3 and some other V segments were unresolvable in 87-base-pair reads.

Germline CDR1 is MNHNS and CDR2 is SASEGT. The CDR3 extends over 13 amino acids. The J segment lost 4 bases and the V segment lost 6 bases, leaving 6 bases of the junction unmatched. PCR involved 60 Vbeta and 13 Jbeta primers. Sequencing used immunoSEQ multiplex PCR; TCRdb keeps in-frame clones, though not all of them. Of approximately 160,000 clones in the sample, 77% were seen once. This clonotype originated in a woman in her thirties or forties in good health and CMV-seropositive. Sequencing was carried out using PBMCs. The chain uses TRBV6-1 and TRBJ2-7; 7 nucleotides agree with TRBD1. CDR3 nucleotides: TGTGCCAGCAGGACGGGACAGTCTTACGAGCAGTACTTC. Residues: CASRTGQSYEQYF.